Below are 18 T cell receptor beta chains sequenced from a single sample in a study of blood T cell repertoires in COVID-19. The repertoire was sequenced with immunoSEQ multiplex PCR; TCRdb's copy has only in-frame clones and lacks some. Of approximately 51,000 clones in the sample, 86% were seen once. Sequencing was carried out using peripheral blood. The origin of the receptors is a man aged 40-50 years with active COVID-19.

The chain has TRBV27 and TRBJ2-3; maybe TRBD1 (5 bases). Per germline, CDR1 MNHEY and CDR2 SMNVEV (reference sequence). The ends were cut back, 3 bases at V and 0 bases at J, with 10 bases in the middle. There are 15 residues in the CDR3. The CDR3 DNA follows: TGTGCCAGCAGTTTGTGGCAGGGTAGCACAGATACGCAGTATTTT. Translation: CASSLWQGSTDTQYF.

This chain links TRBV19 with TRBJ1-5; D remains ambiguous. This CDR3 has 16 residues. Germline-derived CDR1 and CDR2 are LNHDA and SQIVND (reference sequence). Trimming took 2 bases from V and 5 from J, leaving 16 bases between them. The CDR3, as DNA: TGTGCCAGTAGTATAAAGGTCGGGGTGACATATCAGCCCCAGCATTTT. It encodes CASSIKVGVTYQPQHF.

The V call is TRBV6-6, the J call TRBJ1-5; the D gene is possibly TRBD1 (6 bases). The germline V gene encodes CDR1 MNHNY and CDR2 SVGAGI (reference sequence). The length of the CDR3 is 16 residues. V lost 7 bases, J lost 1 base, and 17 bases lay in between. CDR3 coding DNA: TGTGCCAGCAACGACCTGGGGGCGCGGAGCAATCAGCCCCAGCATTTT. This sequence encodes CASNDLGARSNQPQHF.

This chain connects TRBV5-1 to TRBJ2-2, with D tentatively TRBD2 (6 bases). CDR3 length: 15 residues. Trimming took 2 bases from V and 4 from J, leaving 12 bases between them. Germline loops: CDR1 SGHRS, CDR2 YFSETQ. The CDR3: CASSFRESSTGELFF. The CDR3 DNA is TGCGCCAGCAGCTTCCGGGAGTCGAGCACCGGGGAGCTGTTTTTT. The full variable domain, completed using reference TRBV5-1 and TRBJ2-2, is KAGVTQTPRYLIKTRGQQVTLSCSPISGHRSVSWYQQTPGQGLQFLFEYFSETQRNKGNFPGRFSGRQFSNSRSEMNVSTLELGDSALYLCASSFRESSTGELFFGEGSRLTVL.

This clone was seen just once. The CDR3 DNA reads as TGTGCCATCAGTGAGTCTGAAGGGGCTGGAAACACCATATATTTT. As protein: CAISESEGAGNTIYF. The chain uses TRBV10-3 and TRBJ1-3, with a possible D match to TRBD1 (5 bases). There are 15 residues in the CDR3. Per the germline V gene, CDR1 is ENHRY and CDR2 is SYGVKD. Trimming took off 0 bases at V and 2 bases at J, with 8 bases between the two ends.

J is TRBJ1-2 and V is TRBV6-1; a possible D gene is TRBD1 (6 bases). The CDR3 spans 13 residues. The ends were cut back, 2 bases at V and 7 bases at J, with 11 bases in the middle. Germline V gives CDR1 MNHNS, CDR2 SASEGT. The DNA of the CDR3 is TGTGCCAGCAGTGAACAGGGGTTGGGTGGCTACACCTTC. This sequence encodes CASSEQGLGGYTF.

The chain recombines TRBV6-1 with TRBJ1-3; D not certain. CDR3 length: 15 residues. Trimming shortened V by 2 bases and J by 0 bases, and 8 bases separated the two germline ends. Germline lookup yields CDR1 MNHNS and CDR2 SASEGT. Here the CDR3 reads CASSEIPSSGNTIYF. The CDR3 DNA reads TGTGCCAGCAGTGAAATCCCTAGCTCTGGAAACACCATATATTTT.

The chain combines TRBV11-2 with TRBJ1-1; 7 nucleotides agree with TRBD1. This CDR3 is 15 amino acids long. With V trimmed by 5 bases and J by 1 base, 7 bases remained unmatched. Germline V gene data show CDR1 as SGHAT and CDR2 as FQNNGV. The CDR3 here is CASSALTGSNTEAFF. The DNA of the CDR3 is TGTGCCAGCAGCGCCTTGACAGGGTCGAACACTGAAGCTTTCTTT. The whole variable domain, filled in from reference TRBV11-2 and TRBJ1-1, reads EAGVAQSPRYKIIEKRQSVAFWCNPISGHATLYWYQQILGQGPKLLIQFQNNGVVDDSQLPKDRFSAERLKGVDSTLKIQPAKLEDSAVYLCASSALTGSNTEAFFGQGTRLTVV.

This chain uses TRBV4-1 with TRBJ1-6, with D maybe TRBD1 (5 bases). Trimming removed 1 base at V and 7 bases at J, with 17 bases between. Germline V gene sequence: CDR1 MGHRA, CDR2 YSYEKL. The CDR3 covers 17 residues. DNA of the CDR3: TGCGCCAGCAGCCAAGTAGATATGGGACTGAACAATTCACCCCTCCACTTT. Amino acid sequence: CASSQVDMGLNNSPLHF.

The chain combines TRBV28 with TRBJ2-7; 9 bases are a match to TRBD1. The CDR3 runs 15 residues. V shed 5 bases, J shed 0 bases, and the junction held 5 bases outside the gene matches. Germline CDR1 and CDR2: MDHEN and SYDVKM. The CDR3 coding sequence is TGTGCCAGCAGTCCCTGGGACAGGGTCTCCTACGAGCAGTACTTC. Protein: CASSPWDRVSYEQYF.

This clone was counted between two and nine times. The V and J genes are TRBV6-1 and TRBJ2-1, with 7 bases lining up with TRBD2. V gave up 4 bases and J gave up 9 bases; unmatched junction bases: 18. Germline V gene sequence: CDR1 MNHNS, CDR2 SASEGT. There are 17 residues in the CDR3. Here the CDR3 reads CASSAPSGAGVLGEQFF. The CDR3 nucleotides read TGTGCCAGCAGTGCGCCCTCCGGGGCGGGAGTATTAGGTGAGCAGTTCTTC.

This sequence joins TRBV19 and TRBJ2-7; D is uncertain. Per the germline V gene, CDR1 is LNHDA and CDR2 is SQIVND (reference sequence). The CDR3 is made up of 14 amino acids. Trimming shortened V by 3 bases and J by 0 bases, and 9 bases separated the two germline ends. The CDR3 region is CASSILRNSYEQYF. The CDR3 DNA follows: TGTGCCAGTAGTATTTTGCGTAACTCCTACGAGCAGTACTTC.

This clone appeared once. J is TRBJ2-2 and V is TRBV29-1; 11 bases fit TRBD2. The germline CDR1 and CDR2 sequences are SQVTM and ANQGSEA. V was clipped by 2 bases and J by 5 bases; unmatched bases: 13. The CDR3 contains 18 residues. The CDR3 sequence: CSVEWWASGRMGTGELFF. CDR3 nucleotides: TGCAGCGTTGAATGGTGGGCTAGCGGGAGGATGGGGACCGGGGAGCTGTTTTTT.

V is TRBV27 and J is TRBJ2-1, with 7 bases lining up with TRBD2. The CDR3 has 16 amino acids. Germline V gene lookup returns CDR1 MNHEY and CDR2 SMNVEV (reference sequence). With V trimmed by 0 bases and J by 2 bases, 4 bases remained unmatched. The CDR3 sequence is CASSLSGSGPYNEQFF. As DNA, the CDR3 is TGTGCCAGCAGTTTATCCGGTAGCGGGCCCTACAATGAGCAGTTCTTC.

The chain couples TRBV6-5 to TRBJ1-1, with TRBD1 matching over 7 bases. J lost 5 bases, V lost 6 bases, and 6 bases had no gene match. CDR1 and CDR2 from the germline V gene are MNHEY and SVGAGI. This CDR3 is built from 13 residues. The CDR3 is CASRLPGGTEAFF. The CDR3 DNA reads TGTGCCAGCAGGCTCCCAGGGGGGACTGAAGCTTTCTTT.

This clone was counted a single time. The chain joins TRBV2 to TRBJ1-5; 7 bases agree with TRBD1. The ends lost 6 bases at V and 5 bases at J; junction bases unmatched: 10. The germline V gene has CDR1 SNHLY and CDR2 FYNNEI. CDR3 length: 15 residues. The CDR3 spells CASSRQGRVDQPQHF. CDR3 DNA sequence: TGTGCCAGCAGCCGACAGGGCAGGGTAGATCAGCCCCAGCATTTT.

V gene TRBV7-2 combines with J gene TRBJ1-4, with D maybe TRBD1 (5 bases). The CDR3 is made up of 14 amino acids. V lost 2 bases and J 8 bases, leaving 12 bases between the germline ends. Germline V lookup: CDR1 SGHTA, CDR2 FQGNSA. DNA of the CDR3: TGTGCCAGCAGCTTACTCCAGGGTGGCGAAAAACTGTTTTTT. Translation: CASSLLQGGEKLFF.

The V and J genes are TRBV23-1 and TRBJ1-4; 7 bases fit TRBD1. TRBV23-1 is assigned to the ORF class and has an uncertain function. The CDR3 extends over 15 amino acids. V lost 7 bases, J lost 8 bases, and 13 bases stayed unmatched. The DNA for the CDR3 is TGCGCCAGCAAACGGAAGTTGGACAGGAGAGAAAAACTGTTTTTT. Amino acids: CASKRKLDRREKLFF.